This TCR beta chain was obtained from a study of T cell repertoires in cytomegalovirus infection. Study information: Public TCR beta signatures marked donors with CMV infection and the matching HLA. Study results and caveats: Cumulative frequency of public TCR beta families picked out carriers of CMV plus the relevant HLA. Ex vivo, HLA-C-restricted CMV-specific TCR beta clonotypes prevailed over the rest of the response.

TCRdb itself ran the reads through MiXCR, one entry per CDR3 protein. The sample shows around 440,000 distinct CDR3 sequences, around 10% of them seen only once. This clonotype appeared many times. Its antigen is not identified. CDR3 size: 14 residues. Per germline, CDR1 LNHDA and CDR2 SQIVND (reference sequence). Losses at the gene ends were 1 base for V and 4 bases for J; bases not matched to a gene: 0. The receptor was isolated from a human donor in good health (CMV status not recorded). Some clones in this sample may be carry-over from other donors' samples. The V and J genes are TRBV19 and TRBJ1-1; 10 positions agree with TRBD1. Input material: PBMCs. CDR3 sequence: CASSIGTGGTEAFF. CDR3 DNA sequence: TGTGCCAGTAGTATAGGGACAGGGGGCACTGAAGCTTTCTTT.